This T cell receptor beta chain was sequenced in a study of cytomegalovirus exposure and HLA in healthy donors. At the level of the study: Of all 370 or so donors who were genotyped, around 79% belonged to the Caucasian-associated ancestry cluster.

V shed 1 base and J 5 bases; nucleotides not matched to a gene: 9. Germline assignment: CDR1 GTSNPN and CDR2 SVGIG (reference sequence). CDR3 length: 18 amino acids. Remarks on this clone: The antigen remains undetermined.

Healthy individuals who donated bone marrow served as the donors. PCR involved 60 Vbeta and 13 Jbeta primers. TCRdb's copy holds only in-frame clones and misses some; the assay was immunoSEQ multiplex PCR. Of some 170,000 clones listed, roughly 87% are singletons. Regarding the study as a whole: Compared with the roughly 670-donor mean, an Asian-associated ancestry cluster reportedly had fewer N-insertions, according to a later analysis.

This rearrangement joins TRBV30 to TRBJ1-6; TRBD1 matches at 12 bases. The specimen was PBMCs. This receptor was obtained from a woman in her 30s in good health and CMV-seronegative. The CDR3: CAWSGGGGQGAHNSPLHF. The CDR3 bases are TGTGCCTGGAGTGGAGGAGGGGGACAGGGGGCACATAATTCACCCCTCCACTTT.